Presented here are 9 T cell receptor beta chains from one specimen sequenced in a study of control samples from healthy donors and cancer patients. Repertoires were generated with immunoSEQ multiplex PCR, while TCRdb's copy carries only in-frame clones and drops some. The sample has approximately 97,000 clones, approximately 92% seen once; the top ten hold approximately 3%. Sequenced input: blood. All receptors derive from a human donor in good health. The donor label of this sample is uncertain.

V is TRBV18 and J is TRBJ2-1; D gene unclear. The V gene's germline CDR1 is KGHSH and CDR2 LQKENI. CDR3 length: 15 amino acids. V was cut by 2 bases and J by 0 bases, with 8 bases left in between. The CDR3 protein is CASSPISSSYNEQFF. The CDR3 DNA is TGTGCCAGCTCACCAATCTCGAGCTCCTACAATGAGCAGTTCTTC.

The chain uses TRBV7-2 and TRBJ1-3; possibly TRBD1 for D (6 bases). Germline V gene lookup returns CDR1 SGHTA and CDR2 FQGNSA. This CDR3 spans 14 amino acids. The V end lost 5 bases, the J end lost 5 bases, and 13 bases lay between the germline ends. CDR3 protein: CASSPTGNRNTIYF. The CDR3 DNA is TGTGCCAGCAGCCCGACAGGAAACCGAAACACCATATATTTT.

The rearrangement links TRBV7-9 to TRBJ1-2; D is ambiguous. Germline CDR1 reads SEHNR; CDR2 reads FQNEAQ (reference sequence). Trimming stripped 8 bases from V and 4 bases from J, with 17 bases between. The CDR3 is 14 residues long. The CDR3 nucleotides read TGTGCCAGCTCTAGGGCCTTCCTTTCCTATGGCTACACCTTC. This sequence encodes CASSRAFLSYGYTF.

The chain combines TRBV6-1 with TRBJ2-7, with D uncertain. V lost 0 bases, J lost 3 bases, and 12 bases lay in between. This CDR3 spans 15 amino acids. CDR1 and CDR2 from the germline V gene are MNHNS and SASEGT. DNA for the CDR3: TGTGCCAGCAGTGAAGCGCAAGGCACCATCTACGAGCAGTACGTC. Translating gives CASSEAQGTIYEQYV.

This clone was observed once. The V and J genes are TRBV28 and TRBJ1-5; D not resolved. Germline V lookup: CDR1 MDHEN, CDR2 SYDVKM. This CDR3 is built from 12 residues. V shed 5 bases and J shed 0 bases, with 2 bases lying between them. The CDR3 DNA follows: TGTGCCAGCAGTCGTAGCAATCAGCCCCAGCATTTT. The encoded protein is CASSRSNQPQHF.

The J gene is TRBJ2-1, the V gene TRBV5-4; TRBD1 aligns across 11 bases. The CDR3 length is 14 residues. V lost 4 bases, J lost 3 bases, and 0 bases stayed unmatched. Germline V CDR1 and CDR2: SGHNT, YYREEE (reference sequence). The CDR3 DNA is TGTGCCAGCAGCGGGACAGGGGGCTACAATGAGCAGTTCTTC. Its protein product is CASSGTGGYNEQFF. The full variable domain, in which reference TRBV5-4 and TRBJ2-1 provide the parts outside the CDR3, is ETGVTQSPTHLIKTRGQQVTLRCSSQSGHNTVSWYQQALGQGPQFIFQYYREEENGRGNFPPRFSGLQFPNYSSELNVNALELDDSALYLCASSGTGGYNEQFFGPGTRLTVL.

The chain joins TRBV6-5 to TRBJ1-5, with D tentatively TRBD1 (6 bases). Per the germline V gene, CDR1 is MNHEY and CDR2 is SVGAGI. V was pared by 6 bases and J by 6 bases, with 18 bases between. This CDR3 comprises 15 residues. The CDR3 spells CASSKLTGTTQPQHF. The CDR3 coding sequence is TGTGCCAGCAGCAAGCTAACAGGGACCACTCAGCCCCAGCATTTT.

This clone was seen only once. The chain recombines TRBV5-5 with TRBJ1-3; no reliable D call. The CDR3 contains 15 residues. Trimming shortened V by 3 bases and J by 0 bases, and 10 bases separated the two germline ends. Germline CDR1 and CDR2: SGHKS and YYEKEE (reference sequence). The CDR3 bases are TGTGCCAGCAGCTCTTTTTCTACCTCTGGAAACACCATATATTTT. Protein product: CASSSFSTSGNTIYF.

V and J are TRBV6-6 and TRBJ2-1, with D tentatively TRBD1 (7 bases). There are 15 residues in the CDR3. Deletions cut 2 bases from V and 7 bases from J, with 15 bases between. Germline-derived CDR1 and CDR2 are MNHNY and SVGAGI (reference sequence). CDR3 sequence (DNA): TGTGCCAGCAGTTACGGGGCAGGGGGGAGGAATGAGCAGTTCTTC. Amino acids: CASSYGAGGRNEQFF.